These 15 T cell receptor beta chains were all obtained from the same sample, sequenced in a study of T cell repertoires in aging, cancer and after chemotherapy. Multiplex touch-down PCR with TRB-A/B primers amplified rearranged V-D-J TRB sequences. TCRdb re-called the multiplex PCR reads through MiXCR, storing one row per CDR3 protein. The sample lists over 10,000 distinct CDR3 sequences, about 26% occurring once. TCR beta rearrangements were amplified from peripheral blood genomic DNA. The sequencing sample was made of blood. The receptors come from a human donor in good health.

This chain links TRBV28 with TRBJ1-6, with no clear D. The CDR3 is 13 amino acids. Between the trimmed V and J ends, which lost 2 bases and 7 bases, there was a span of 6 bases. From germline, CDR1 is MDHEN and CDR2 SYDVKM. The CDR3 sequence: CASSLPGNSPLHF. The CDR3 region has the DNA TGTGCCAGCAGTTTACCAGGAAATTCACCCCTCCACTTT.

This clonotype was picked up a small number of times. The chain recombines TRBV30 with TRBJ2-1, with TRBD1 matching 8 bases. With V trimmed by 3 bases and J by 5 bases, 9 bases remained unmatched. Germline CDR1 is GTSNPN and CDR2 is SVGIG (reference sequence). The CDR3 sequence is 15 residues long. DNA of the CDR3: TGTGCCTGGAGGAGGACAGGGTCCCTAAACAATGAGCAGTTCTTC. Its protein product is CAWRRTGSLNNEQFF.

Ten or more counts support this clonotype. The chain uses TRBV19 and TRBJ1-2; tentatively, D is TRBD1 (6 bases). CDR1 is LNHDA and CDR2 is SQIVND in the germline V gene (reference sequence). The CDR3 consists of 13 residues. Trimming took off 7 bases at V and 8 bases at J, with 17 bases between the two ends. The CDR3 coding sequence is TGTGCCAGTACCGTCCGGACAGTAAGGGGCTACACCTTC. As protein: CASTVRTVRGYTF.

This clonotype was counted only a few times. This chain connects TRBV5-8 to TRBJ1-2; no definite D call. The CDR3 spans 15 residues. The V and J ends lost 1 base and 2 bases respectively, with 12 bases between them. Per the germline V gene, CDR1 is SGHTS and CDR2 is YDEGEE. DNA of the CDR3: TGTGCCAGCAGCTTGAGGGTTGCGCAGAACTATGGCTACACCTTC. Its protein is CASSLRVAQNYGYTF.

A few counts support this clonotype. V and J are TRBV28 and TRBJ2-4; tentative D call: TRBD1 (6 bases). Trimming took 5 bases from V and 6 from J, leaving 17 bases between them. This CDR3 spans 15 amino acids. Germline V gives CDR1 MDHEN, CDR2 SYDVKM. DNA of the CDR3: TGTGCCAGCAGTCCCATACAGGGCTTTAGAAACATTCAGTACTTC. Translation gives CASSPIQGFRNIQYF.

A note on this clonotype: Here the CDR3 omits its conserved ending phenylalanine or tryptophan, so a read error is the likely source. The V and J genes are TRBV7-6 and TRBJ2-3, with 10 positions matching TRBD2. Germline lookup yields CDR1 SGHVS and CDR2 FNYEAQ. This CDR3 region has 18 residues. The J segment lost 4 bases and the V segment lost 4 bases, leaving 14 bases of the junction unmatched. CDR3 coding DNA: TGTGCCAGCAGCTCAGTAATAAGGAGCGGGGGGGCACCAGATACGCAGTATTCT. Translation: CASSSVIRSGGAPDTQYS.

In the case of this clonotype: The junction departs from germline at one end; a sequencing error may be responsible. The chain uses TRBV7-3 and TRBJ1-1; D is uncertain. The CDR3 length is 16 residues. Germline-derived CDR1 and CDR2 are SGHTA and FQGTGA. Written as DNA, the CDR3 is TGCGCCAGCAGCCAAATAGGACTGCCCATGAACACTGAAGCTTTCTTT. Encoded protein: CASSQIGLPMNTEAFF. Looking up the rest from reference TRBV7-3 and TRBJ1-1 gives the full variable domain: GAGVSQTPSNKVTEKGKYVELRCDPISGHTALYWYRQSLGQGPEFLIYFQGTGAADDSGLPNDRFFAVRPEGSVSTLKIQRTERGDSAVYLCASSQIGLPMNTEAFFGQGTRLTVV.

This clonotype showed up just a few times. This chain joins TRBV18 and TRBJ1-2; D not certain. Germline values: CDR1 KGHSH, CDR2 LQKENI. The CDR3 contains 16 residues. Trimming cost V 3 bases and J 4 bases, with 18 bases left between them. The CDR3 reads CASSPTEMAGTYGYTF. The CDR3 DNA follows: TGTGCCAGCTCACCTACGGAGATGGCAGGCACCTATGGCTACACCTTC.

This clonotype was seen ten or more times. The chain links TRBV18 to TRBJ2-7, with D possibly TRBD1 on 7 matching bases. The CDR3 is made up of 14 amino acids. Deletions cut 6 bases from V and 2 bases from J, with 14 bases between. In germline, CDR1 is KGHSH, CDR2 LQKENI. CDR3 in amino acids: CASSGGTVAYEQYF. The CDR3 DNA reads TGTGCCAGCTCCGGCGGGACAGTAGCCTACGAGCAGTACTTC.

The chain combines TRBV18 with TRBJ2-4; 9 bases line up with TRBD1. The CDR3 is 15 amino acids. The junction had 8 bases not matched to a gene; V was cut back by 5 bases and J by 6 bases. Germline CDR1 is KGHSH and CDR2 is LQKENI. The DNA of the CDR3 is TGTGCCAGCTCAACGACCGGGACAGGGAGAAACATTCAGTACTTC. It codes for CASSTTGTGRNIQYF.

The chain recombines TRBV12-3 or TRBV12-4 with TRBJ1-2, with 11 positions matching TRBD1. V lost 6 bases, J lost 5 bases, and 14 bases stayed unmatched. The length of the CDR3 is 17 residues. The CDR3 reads CASSILDRGHLEYGYTF. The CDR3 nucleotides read TGTGCCAGCAGCATCCTGGACAGGGGGCATTTGGAATATGGCTACACCTTC.

CDR3 in DNA: TGTGCCACCAGCAGAGGGGGGTATCAAATTAACACCGGGGAGCTGTTTTTT. This codes for CATSRGGYQINTGELFF. The chain employs TRBV15 and TRBJ2-2; D could derive from TRBD1 or TRBD2 (5 bases each). Germline V CDR1 and CDR2: LNHNV, YYDKDF (reference sequence). This CDR3 is 17 amino acids long. V was clipped by 1 base and J by 2 bases, with 14 bases between them.

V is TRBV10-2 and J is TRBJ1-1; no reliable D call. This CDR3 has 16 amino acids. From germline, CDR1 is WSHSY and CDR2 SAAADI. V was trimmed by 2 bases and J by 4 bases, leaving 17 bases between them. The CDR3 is CASSEPKGGRVTEAFF. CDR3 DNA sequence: TGCGCCAGCAGTGAGCCGAAAGGAGGGCGGGTCACTGAAGCTTTCTTT.

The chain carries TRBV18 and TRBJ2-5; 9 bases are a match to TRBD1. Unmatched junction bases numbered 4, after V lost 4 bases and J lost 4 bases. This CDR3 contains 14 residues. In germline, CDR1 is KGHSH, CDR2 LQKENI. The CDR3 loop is CASSLRQGGETQYF. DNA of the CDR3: TGTGCCAGCTCACTTCGACAGGGGGGAGAGACCCAGTACTTC.

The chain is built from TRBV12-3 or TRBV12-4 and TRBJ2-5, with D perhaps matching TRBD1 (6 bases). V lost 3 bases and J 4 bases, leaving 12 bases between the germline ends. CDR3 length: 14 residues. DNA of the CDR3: TGTGCCAGCAGTTTTCAGGGGTTGATAGAGACCCAGTACTTC. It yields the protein CASSFQGLIETQYF.